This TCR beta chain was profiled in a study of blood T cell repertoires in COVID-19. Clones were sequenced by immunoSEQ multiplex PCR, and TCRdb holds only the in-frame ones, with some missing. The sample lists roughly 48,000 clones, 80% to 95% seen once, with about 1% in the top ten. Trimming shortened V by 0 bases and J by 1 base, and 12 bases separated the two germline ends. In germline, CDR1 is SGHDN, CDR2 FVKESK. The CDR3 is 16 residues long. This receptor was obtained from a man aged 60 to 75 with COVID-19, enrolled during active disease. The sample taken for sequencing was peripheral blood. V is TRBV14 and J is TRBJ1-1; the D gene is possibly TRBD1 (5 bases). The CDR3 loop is CASSQESARANTEAFF. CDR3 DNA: TGTGCCAGCAGCCAAGAATCGGCCAGGGCGAACACTGAAGCTTTCTTT.